This TCR beta chain was captured by sequencing in a study of human T cells and chemical hapten exposure. Background on the study: Patch tests put 0.01% DPC on the upper back, read at 6 days.

This clonotype has only a few counts. TCRdb independently ran MiXCR on the RACE reads; one entry per CDR3 protein. The data show 300,000 to 400,000 distinct CDR3 sequences, 4.5% to 5.5% seen once. The germline V and J ends were trimmed by 8 bases and 5 bases, with 21 bases remaining between them. The CDR3 loop spans 16 amino acids. CDR1 and CDR2 from the germline V gene are SEHNR and FQNEAQ (reference sequence). This sample's time point: pre-sensitization, week 0. Treatment indicated: therapeutic diphenylcyclopropenone sensitization with weekly scalp DPC. This receptor was identified in a woman in her forties or fifties with alopecia areata. Some clones in this sample may be carry-over from other donors' samples. Sequencing was performed on whole blood, taken in connection with sensitization to the hapten diphenylcyclopropenone (DPC). The rearrangement links TRBV7-9 to TRBJ2-2; D is undetermined. The CDR3 DNA reads TGTGCCAGCCATTCCGAACCCCTTCGTTTAACCGGGGAGCTGTTTTTT. As protein: CASHSEPLRLTGELFF.